The 19 T cell receptor beta chains presented below share a single source sample, sequenced in a study of shared clonotypes between healthy human individuals. Produced via immunoSEQ multiplex PCR; TCRdb's table is partial and in-frame only. The table has a few million clones, more than 80% seen once. Sequenced input: naive CD4+ T cells sorted from blood. Subset described: CD45RA+ positively selected. The receptors shown here come from a man in his late teens or twenties in good health.

The chain recombines TRBV6-5 with TRBJ2-7; the match to TRBD2 covers 10 bases. The CDR3 is 15 residues long. The V and J ends lost 6 bases and 1 base, in that order; junction bases with no gene match: 6. CDR1 is MNHEY and CDR2 is SVGAGI in the germline V gene. The CDR3 loop reads CASRSGTSASYEQYF. DNA of the CDR3: TGTGCCAGCAGATCCGGGACTAGCGCGTCCTACGAGCAGTACTTC.

DNA of the CDR3: TGTGCCAGCAGTGACGACGGACCCTACGAGCAGTACTTC. Amino acid sequence: CASSDDGPYEQYF. The chain uses TRBV25-1 and TRBJ2-7; D unresolved. The CDR3 runs to 13 residues. The germline V and J ends were trimmed by 3 bases and 2 bases, with 8 bases remaining between them. CDR1 and CDR2 from the germline V gene are MGHDK and SYGVNS.

Notes on this clone: The sample holds other DNA sequences that translate to the same CDR3. The chain links TRBV6-1 to TRBJ2-7; D gene ambiguous. Germline V gene data show CDR1 as MNHNS and CDR2 as SASEGT. The CDR3 spans 11 residues. The V end was cut by 3 bases, the J end by 6 bases, with 6 bases between. CDR3 protein: CASSDRAEQYF. CDR3 in DNA: TGTGCCAGCAGTGACCGGGCCGAGCAGTACTTC.

CDR3 bases: TGTGCCAGTAGTTTTGCCCGGGACACCTCAATCTCTAACTATGGCTACACCTTC. Encoded protein: CASSFARDTSISNYGYTF. The gene calls are TRBV19 and TRBJ1-2; possibly TRBD1 for D (6 bases). The CDR3 length is 18 residues. Trimming took off 5 bases at V and 0 bases at J, with 22 bases between the two ends. Germline V lookup: CDR1 LNHDA, CDR2 SQIVND (reference sequence).

This chain joins TRBV27 and TRBJ2-7; 8 bases align to TRBD2. Germline-derived CDR1 and CDR2 are MNHEY and SMNVEV (reference sequence). V trimming: 1 base; J trimming: 0 bases; junction bases outside the gene matches: 2. The CDR3 contains 15 residues. This chain's CDR3 is CASSLWLAGSYEQYF. In DNA, the CDR3 is TGTGCCAGCAGTTTATGGCTAGCGGGCTCCTACGAGCAGTACTTC.

For the CDR3, the DNA is TGTGCCAGCTCACCCGGACAGCATGGCACTGAAGCTTTCTTT. Translating it yields CASSPGQHGTEAFF. The chain uses TRBV18 and TRBJ1-1, with D maybe TRBD1 (6 bases). Germline V gene lookup returns CDR1 KGHSH and CDR2 LQKENI. Between the trimmed V and J ends, which lost 3 bases and 4 bases, there was a span of 12 bases. The CDR3 totals 14 residues.

This clone came up once. J is TRBJ2-2 and V is TRBV7-6; D might be TRBD1 (6 bases). This CDR3 contains 18 residues. Trimming took 5 bases from V and 2 from J, leaving 21 bases between them. Germline V lookup: CDR1 SGHVS, CDR2 FNYEAQ. CDR3 DNA: TGTGCCAGCAGCGCCAAGGGGGTCAGGGCCAGTAACACCGGGGAGCTGTTTTTT. Its protein product is CASSAKGVRASNTGELFF.

The DNA of the CDR3 is TGTGCCAGCAGCTCCCCGACAGGGTACGAGCAGTACTTC. As protein: CASSSPTGYEQYF. V is TRBV5-5 and J is TRBJ2-7; TRBD1 agrees at 7 bases. With V trimmed by 3 bases and J by 4 bases, 4 bases remained unmatched. Germline assignment: CDR1 SGHKS and CDR2 YYEKEE (reference sequence). There are 13 residues in the CDR3.

The chain joins TRBV30 to TRBJ1-5; no firm D call. The CDR3 consists of 14 residues. Trimming took off 5 bases at V and 0 bases at J, with 11 bases between the two ends. Germline V gene data show CDR1 as GTSNPN and CDR2 as SVGIG (reference sequence). The CDR3 sequence: CAWVPQNSNQPQHF. The CDR3 DNA follows: TGTGCCTGGGTTCCTCAAAATAGCAATCAGCCCCAGCATTTT.

The chain couples TRBV5-6 to TRBJ2-7; a possible D gene is TRBD2 (6 bases). CDR1 and CDR2 (germline): SGHDT, YYEEEE. The CDR3 totals 14 residues. Trimming cost V 0 bases and J 5 bases, with 12 bases left between them. This CDR3 is CASSLGLAFNEQYF. In DNA, the CDR3 is TGTGCCAGCAGCTTGGGGCTAGCGTTTAACGAGCAGTACTTC.

The chain links TRBV18 to TRBJ2-2; TRBD2 matches at 7 bases. Looked up from germline, CDR1 is KGHSH and CDR2 is LQKENI. Trimming removed 5 bases from V and 2 bases from J; junction bases left unmatched: 5. The CDR3 has 15 amino acids. Written as DNA, the CDR3 is TGTGCCAGCTCATTCGCGGGGGAAAACACCGGGGAGCTGTTTTTT. Encoded protein: CASSFAGENTGELFF.

The chain links TRBV11-2 to TRBJ2-2, with 9 nucleotides matching TRBD2. The V and J ends lost 5 bases and 4 bases, in that order; junction bases with no gene match: 5. This CDR3 has 15 residues. Germline assignment: CDR1 SGHAT and CDR2 FQNNGV. The CDR3 is CASSPGTSITGELFF. CDR3 DNA sequence: TGTGCCAGCAGCCCTGGGACTAGCATCACCGGGGAGCTGTTTTTT.

The chain carries TRBV11-3 and TRBJ1-5; D ambiguous. V shed 6 bases and J shed 6 bases, with 15 bases lying between them. The V gene's germline CDR1 is SGHNT and CDR2 YENEEA. The CDR3 loop spans 14 amino acids. CDR3 sequence (DNA): TGTGCCAGCAGTTCTAAGGCTGGAAGTCAGCCCCAGCATTTT. Its translation is CASSSKAGSQPQHF.

V and J are TRBV11-2 and TRBJ1-2, with D possibly being TRBD1 (5 bases). Trimming pared 3 bases from V and 4 bases from J, leaving 12 bases between. This CDR3 spans 14 amino acids. Germline loops: CDR1 SGHAT, CDR2 FQNNGV. The CDR3 nucleotides are TGTGCCAGCAGCTTTGTCGGGGCCGGCTATGGCTACACCTTC. Translating it yields CASSFVGAGYGYTF.

The rearrangement links TRBV27 to TRBJ2-3; 13 bases agree with TRBD2. CDR3 length: 14 amino acids. Germline assignment: CDR1 MNHEY and CDR2 SMNVEV (reference sequence). J gave up 2 bases and V 10 bases, and 3 bases lay outside the gene matches. CDR3 DNA: TGTGCCACTGGGACTAGCGGGAACACAGATACGCAGTATTTT. Translated, it gives CATGTSGNTDTQYF.

The chain couples TRBV5-1 to TRBJ2-2, with D perhaps TRBD1 (5 bases). V was clipped by 4 bases and J by 3 bases, with 13 bases between them. Per germline, CDR1 SGHRS and CDR2 YFSETQ. This CDR3 is 15 amino acids long. CDR3 bases: TGCGCCAGCAGCGACAGCCCCAAGGACACCGGGGAGCTGTTTTTT. Translated: CASSDSPKDTGELFF.

The V call is TRBV7-2, the J call TRBJ2-3; D may be TRBD2 (5 bases). Trimming stripped 4 bases from V and 8 bases from J, with 16 bases between. Germline V lookup: CDR1 SGHTA, CDR2 FQGNSA. The CDR3 is 14 amino acids. The CDR3 reads CASSSLVWAGTQYF. In DNA, the CDR3 is TGTGCCAGCAGCTCGCTGGTGTGGGCGGGTACGCAGTATTTT.

This chain uses TRBV7-8 with TRBJ1-1; possibly TRBD1 for D (5 bases). With 0 bases removed from V and 1 base from J, the gap between germline ends came to 12 bases. The CDR3 loop spans 16 amino acids. From germline, CDR1 is SGHVS and CDR2 FQNEAQ. This CDR3 reads CASSLAPGTTNTEAFF. In nucleotides, the CDR3 is TGTGCCAGCAGCTTAGCTCCGGGGACCACGAACACTGAAGCTTTCTTT.

The chain carries TRBV7-2 and TRBJ2-7, with 7 positions matching TRBD1. Per the germline V gene, CDR1 is SGHTA and CDR2 is FQGNSA. The CDR3 loop spans 14 amino acids. Unmatched junction bases numbered 7, after V lost 8 bases and J lost 0 bases. This chain's CDR3 is CASRPTGSSYEQYF. The CDR3 DNA reads TGTGCCAGCCGTCCGACAGGGAGCTCCTACGAGCAGTACTTC.